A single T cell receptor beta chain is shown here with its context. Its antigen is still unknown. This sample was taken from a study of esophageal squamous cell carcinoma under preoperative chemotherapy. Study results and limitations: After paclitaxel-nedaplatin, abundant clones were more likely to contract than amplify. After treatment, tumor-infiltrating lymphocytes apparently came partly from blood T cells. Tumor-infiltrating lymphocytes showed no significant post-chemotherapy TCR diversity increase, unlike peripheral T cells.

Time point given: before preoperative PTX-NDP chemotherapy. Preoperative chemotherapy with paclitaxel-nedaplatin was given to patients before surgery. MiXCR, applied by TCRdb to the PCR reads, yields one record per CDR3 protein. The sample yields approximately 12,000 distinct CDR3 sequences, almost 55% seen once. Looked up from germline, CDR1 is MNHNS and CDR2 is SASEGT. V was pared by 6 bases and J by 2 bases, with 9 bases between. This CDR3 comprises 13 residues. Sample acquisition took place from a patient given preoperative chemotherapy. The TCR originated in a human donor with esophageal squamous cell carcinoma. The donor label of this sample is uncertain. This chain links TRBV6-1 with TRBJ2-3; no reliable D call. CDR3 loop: CASRRPVTDTQYF. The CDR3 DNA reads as TGTGCCAGCAGAAGGCCAGTCACAGATACGCAGTATTTT.